The present T cell receptor (beta chain) was sequenced within a study of response to subunit inactivated influenza vaccine. To note about this clonotype: Its matching antigen is unknown.

A single record per CDR3 protein comes from TCRdb applying MiXCR to the RT-PCR reads. The data hold 590,000 or so distinct CDR3 sequences, with less than 15% observed a single time. Regarding the study as a whole: Only a handful of new T cells, the authors suggested, are recruited with each seasonal influenza vaccination.

This TCR was recovered from a man over 45 who received an inactivated influenza vaccine. The source material was PBMCs from blood, sampled less than 15 days before vaccination.

In DNA form, the CDR3 reads TGTGCCAGTAGTACCAGCCGCGACAGGGCCATGAACACTGAAGCTTTCTTT. This sequence encodes CASSTSRDRAMNTEAFF. The V gene is TRBV19, the J gene TRBJ1-1, with 7 bases identical to TRBD1. The trim removed 4 bases at V and 0 bases at J, leaving 11 bases unmatched. The CDR3 spans 17 residues. CDR1 is LNHDA and CDR2 is SQIVND in the germline V gene (reference sequence).